This T cell receptor beta chain was documented in a study of cytotoxic CD8 clonotypes in ibrutinib-treated CLL. Study details: The group held approximately eleven relapsed/refractory and about 15 treatment-naive patients, with around 18 IGHV unmutated.

The V segment lost 4 bases and the J segment 0 bases; nucleotides outside the gene matches: 11. This CDR3 contains 18 residues. Germline V lookup: CDR1 SGHRS, CDR2 YFSETQ. Overall study findings and caveats: Treatment saw public clonotypes, which were uncommon, either contract or stay stable.

Only in-frame clones appear in the TCRdb table, and some are missing; sequencing was by immunoSEQ multiplex PCR. There are fewer than 45,000 clones in the sample; roughly two thirds occur only once, and around 15% lies in the top ten. This clone appeared once. Its matching antigen is unknown. The receptor was derived from a human donor with chronic lymphocytic leukemia. This specimen consisted of PBMCs, obtained at disease progression, from a patient treated with ibrutinib. The genes are TRBV5-1 and TRBJ2-1; the match to TRBD1 covers 9 bases. The CDR3 loop is CASSPGTGSWGSYNEQFF. CDR3 DNA sequence: TGCGCCAGCAGCCCGGGGACAGGGTCGTGGGGCTCCTACAATGAGCAGTTCTTC.